This T cell receptor beta chain is from a study of beta chain features in type 1 diabetes (dated by TCRdb to 2016 to 2019). With regard to the full study: Mean age, gender distribution, total cell number and subset yield were not different between patients and healthy donors. A total of 85 million to 140 million sorted cells were examined across all samples, and the number of cells per subset was strongly correlated with RNA yield. The study compared the TCRB repertoires of sorted circulating CD4+ T cell subsets in recently diagnosed type 1 diabetes patients with those in matched healthy donors. Regulatory and stem cell-like memory subsets were obtained from only 8 patients and roughly 8 healthy donors, while naive and central memory subsets were obtained from all 30 or so donors.

Each donor gave one peripheral blood draw, averaging roughly 100 mL, which was collected into heparinised tubes. Using a panel that included CD45RO, CCR7, CD25, CD127, CD95 and CD27, naive, central memory, regulatory and stem cell-like memory CD4+ T cells were sorted on a BD FACSAria II. A purity above 95% was achieved for all sorted populations. PBMCs were isolated immediately by Lymphoprep density gradient centrifugation and stained directly without culture. So that batch effects would be minimized, each experiment stained and sorted samples in pairs, pairing one healthy donor with one patient. The entire isolated RNA was reverse transcribed using the High Capacity cDNA Reverse Transcription Kit, and thus expressed TCRB transcripts were sequenced. Survey-depth immunoSEQ sequencing was performed on stem cell-like memory T cell samples, with an average of roughly 1 million total reads per sample. Sorted cells were lysed in RLT buffer, and RNA was extracted using DNase-treated RNeasy Micro or Mini kits according to cell number. Each cell subset was processed on its own to prevent cross-contamination, while patient and healthy donor samples were processed together. The immunoSEQ multiplex PCR was used to amplify TCRB sequences from cDNA, generating 87-bp fragments that spanned the CDR3 region. Sequencing of the amplicons was done on the Illumina HiSeq platform. In the paper's pipeline: PCR bias was corrected computationally using synthetic template baselines, and reads within Hamming distance 2 were collapsed, with unmergeable singletons discarded. Reads were aligned against IMGT so that V, D and J genes, CDR3 length and insertions or deletions at six rearrangement sites could be assigned. Within each subset, clonotype counts were normalized to the number of sorted cells before true diversity and Gini coefficients were calculated with the tcR R package. Repertoire sharing was quantified using the overlap coefficient calculated on TCRB nucleotide sequences. The clones in this table, taken by TCRdb from immuneACCESS, are in-frame only. Not every clone is retained; where verified, under half of the shortfall comes from an unresolved V gene, and the cause of the rest is unknown. V and J calls and clone size are given by that table; D and trimming were obtained from the DNA. Here the sample has roughly 24,000 clones; about three fifths occur a single time. Of the sample, 0.3% to 0.4% is held by the ten largest clones.

To note about this clone: Which antigen it targets is not known. No base quality information exists; no much larger clone differs at one position.

Findings and caveats that apply to the study as a whole: Because cDNA was sequenced instead of genomic DNA, activated cells with high expression could be over-represented, although the groups did not differ in activation or CD3 levels. Naive, central memory and regulatory TCRB repertoires appeared more similar among patients than among healthy donors. Fewer insertions and more nucleotide deletions at VDJ recombination sites were observed in patients with type 1 diabetes, implying thymic rearrangement abnormalities. Shorter templates might be favored by PCR, yet because patient and control samples were amplified and corrected together, any such skew would affect both groups equally. A moderate but significant shortening of TCRB CDR3 length was observed in type 1 diabetes patients in all four CD4+ subsets. Because small numbers of individuals were included in the HLA sub-analyses, any influence of HLA type on TCRB rearrangement was left unresolved.

V is cut back by 2 bases and J by 5 bases, with 5 bases in the junction unmatched. Inclusive of the bounding cysteine and phenylalanine, the CDR3 is 14 residues long. Just the 42-base CDR3 DNA is kept, in frame starting at base 1. The germline V gene encodes CDR1 SGHKS and CDR2 YYEKEE (reference sequence). The source of this sequence is a man aged 18-30 years with type 1 diabetes. In this chain, TRBV5-5 is recombined with TRBJ1-2, with 8 middle bases fitting TRBD1. Sequencing input: stem cell memory CD4+ T cells from blood. The cell subset or site label, read with the paper, signifies: stem cell-like memory CD4+ T cells. The CDR3 has the sequence CASSFTGGQYGYTF. The nucleotides read TGTGCCAGCAGCTTTACAGGGGGGCAGTATGGCTACACCTTC.